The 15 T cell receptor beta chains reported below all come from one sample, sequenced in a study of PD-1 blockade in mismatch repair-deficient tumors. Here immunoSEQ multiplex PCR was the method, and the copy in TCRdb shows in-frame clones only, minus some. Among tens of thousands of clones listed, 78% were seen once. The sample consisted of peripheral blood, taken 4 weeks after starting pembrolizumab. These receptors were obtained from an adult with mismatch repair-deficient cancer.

DNA of the CDR3: TGTGCCAGCAGTTTGGGGGGGTCCCAAGCTTTCTTT. Its translation is CASSLGGSQAFF. This chain connects TRBV27 to TRBJ1-1, with D possibly TRBD1 on 5 matching bases. The CDR3 consists of 12 residues. V was clipped by 3 bases and J by 9 bases, with 11 bases between them. Germline assignment: CDR1 MNHEY and CDR2 SMNVEV (reference sequence).

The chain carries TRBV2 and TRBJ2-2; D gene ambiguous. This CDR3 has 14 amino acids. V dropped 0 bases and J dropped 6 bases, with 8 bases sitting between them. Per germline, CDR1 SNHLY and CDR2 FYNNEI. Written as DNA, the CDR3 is TGTGCCAGCAGTGAAGCGCTGAGGTCCGGGGAGCTGTTTTTT. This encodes CASSEALRSGELFF.

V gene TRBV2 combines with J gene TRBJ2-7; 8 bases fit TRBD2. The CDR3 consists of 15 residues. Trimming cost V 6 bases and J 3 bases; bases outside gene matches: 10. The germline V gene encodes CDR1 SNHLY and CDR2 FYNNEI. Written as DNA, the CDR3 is TGTGCCAGCAGGGCCGAAGGCGGGAGGAACTACGAGCAGTACTTC. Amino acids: CASRAEGGRNYEQYF.

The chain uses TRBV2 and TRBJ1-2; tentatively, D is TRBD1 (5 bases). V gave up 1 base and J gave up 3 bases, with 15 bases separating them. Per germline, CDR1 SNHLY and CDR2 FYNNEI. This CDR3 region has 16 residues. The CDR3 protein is CASSEGGGRGDYGYTF. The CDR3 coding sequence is TGTGCCAGCAGTGAAGGAGGCGGGAGGGGTGACTATGGCTACACCTTC. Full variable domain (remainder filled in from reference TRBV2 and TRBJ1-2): EPEVTQTPSHQVTQMGQEVILRCVPISNHLYFYWYRQILGQKVEFLVSFYNNEISEKSEIFDDQFSVERPDGSNFTLKIRSTKLEDSAMYFCASSEGGGRGDYGYTFGSGTRLTVV.

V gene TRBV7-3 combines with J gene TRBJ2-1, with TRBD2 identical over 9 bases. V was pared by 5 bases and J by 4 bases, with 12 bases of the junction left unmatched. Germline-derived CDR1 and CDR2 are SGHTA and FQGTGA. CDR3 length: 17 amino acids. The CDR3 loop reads CASSPLGAGGIYNEQFF. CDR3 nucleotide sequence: TGTGCCAGCAGCCCGCTTGGGGCGGGAGGGATTTACAATGAGCAGTTCTTC. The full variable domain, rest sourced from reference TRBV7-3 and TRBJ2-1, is GAGVSQTPSNKVTEKGKYVELRCDPISGHTALYWYRQSLGQGPEFLIYFQGTGAADDSGLPNDRFFAVRPEGSVSTLKIQRTERGDSAVYLCASSPLGAGGIYNEQFFGPGTRLTVL.

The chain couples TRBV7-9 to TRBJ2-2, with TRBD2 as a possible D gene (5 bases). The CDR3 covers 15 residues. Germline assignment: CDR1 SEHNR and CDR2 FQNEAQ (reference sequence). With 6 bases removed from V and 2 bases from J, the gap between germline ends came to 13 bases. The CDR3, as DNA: TGTGCCAGCAGGCCTGTTGGGAGAAACACCGGGGAGCTGTTTTTT. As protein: CASRPVGRNTGELFF.

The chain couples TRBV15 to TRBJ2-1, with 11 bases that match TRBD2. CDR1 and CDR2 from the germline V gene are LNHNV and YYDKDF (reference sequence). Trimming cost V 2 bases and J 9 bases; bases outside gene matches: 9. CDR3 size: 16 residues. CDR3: CATSRPIAGGWVEQFF. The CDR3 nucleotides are TGTGCCACCAGCAGACCCATAGCGGGAGGGTGGGTTGAGCAGTTCTTC.

The CDR3 region is CASKRREVMNTEAFF. The DNA for the CDR3 is TGTGCCAGCAAGCGCCGGGAAGTAATGAACACTGAAGCTTTCTTT. V usage is TRBV2 and J usage is TRBJ1-1, with D unclear. The germline V and J ends were trimmed by 7 bases and 0 bases, with 15 bases remaining between them. There are 15 residues in the CDR3. CDR1 and CDR2 (germline): SNHLY, FYNNEI.

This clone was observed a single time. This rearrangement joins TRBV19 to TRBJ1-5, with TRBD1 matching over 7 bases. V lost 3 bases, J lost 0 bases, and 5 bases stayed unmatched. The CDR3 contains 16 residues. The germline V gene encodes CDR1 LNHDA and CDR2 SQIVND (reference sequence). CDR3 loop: CASSIRQGTSNQPQHF. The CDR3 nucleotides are TGTGCCAGTAGTATCAGACAGGGTACTAGCAATCAGCCCCAGCATTTT.

The CDR3 DNA reads TGTGCCAGCCTAACGACAGGGTTCTATGGCTACACCTTC. It is translated as CASLTTGFYGYTF. V usage is TRBV28 and J usage is TRBJ1-2, with TRBD1 matching 7 bases. Trimming at V came to 8 bases and at J to 4 bases, leaving 7 bases not matched to a gene. Germline V CDR1 and CDR2: MDHEN, SYDVKM. This CDR3 is 13 amino acids long.

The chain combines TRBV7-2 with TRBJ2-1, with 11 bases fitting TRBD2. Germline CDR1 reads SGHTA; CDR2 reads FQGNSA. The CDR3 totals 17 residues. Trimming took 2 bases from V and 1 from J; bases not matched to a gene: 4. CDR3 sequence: CASSLFSGRGSYNEQFF. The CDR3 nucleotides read TGTGCCAGCAGCTTATTTAGCGGGAGGGGGTCCTACAATGAGCAGTTCTTC.

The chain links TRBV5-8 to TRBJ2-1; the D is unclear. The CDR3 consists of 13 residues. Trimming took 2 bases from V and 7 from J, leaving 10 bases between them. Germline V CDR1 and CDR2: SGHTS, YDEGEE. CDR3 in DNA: TGTGCCAGCAGCTTTACCCGGCTTAATGAGCAGTTCTTC. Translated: CASSFTRLNEQFF.

The CDR3 reads CASSPGTGTNHEQYF. The DNA of the CDR3 is TGTGCCAGCTCACCCGGGACAGGGACTAATCACGAGCAGTACTTC. The rearrangement uses TRBV18 and TRBJ2-7; TRBD1 aligns across 9 bases. The V and J ends lost 3 bases and 5 bases, in that order; junction bases with no gene match: 8. This CDR3 comprises 15 residues. Per germline, CDR1 KGHSH and CDR2 LQKENI.

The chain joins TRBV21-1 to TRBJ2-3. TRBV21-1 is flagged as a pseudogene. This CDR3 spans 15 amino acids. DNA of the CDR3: TGTGCCAGCCCCTTTGGAATTACTAGCACAGATACGCAGTATTTT. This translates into CASPFGITSTDTQYF.

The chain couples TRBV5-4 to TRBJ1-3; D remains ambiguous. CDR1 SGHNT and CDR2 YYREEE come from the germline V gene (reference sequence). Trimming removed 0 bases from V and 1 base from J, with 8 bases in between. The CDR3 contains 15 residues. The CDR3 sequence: CASSLDLGSGNTIYF. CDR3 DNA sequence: TGTGCCAGCAGCTTGGACTTGGGATCTGGAAACACCATATATTTT. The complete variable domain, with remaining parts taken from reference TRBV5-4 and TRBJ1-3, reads ETGVTQSPTHLIKTRGQQVTLRCSSQSGHNTVSWYQQALGQGPQFIFQYYREEENGRGNFPPRFSGLQFPNYSSELNVNALELDDSALYLCASSLDLGSGNTIYFGEGSWLTVV.